This T cell receptor (beta chain) stems from a study of graft-versus-host responses after intestinal transplantation. The overall study: Recipients were all induced with anti-thymocyte globulin, then given tacrolimus and steroids for roughly 3 years.

General study results and limits: Detected in recipient marrow were GvH clones, some of which were first observed in ileum or blood.

Comments on this clone: Its target is unknown.

Germline V gene data show CDR1 as SGHVS and CDR2 as FQNEAQ. V was pared by 3 bases and J by 8 bases, with 8 bases of the junction left unmatched. The CDR3 is 14 residues long. Using immunoSEQ multiplex PCR, the repertoire was profiled, and TCRdb retains in-frame clones only, with some absent. The sample consists of 60,000 or so clones, more than 75% of them appearing once. This clonotype was sampled from a human patient who received an intestinal transplant, so some T cells may come from the graft donor. Sequencing used PBMCs, obtained about 120 days after intestinal transplantation. The gene calls are TRBV7-8 and TRBJ1-2, with 8 bases aligning to TRBD1. CDR3 in DNA: TGTGCCAGCAGCTTCTTTGACAGGGGCGAAGGCTACACCTTC. This gives the protein CASSFFDRGEGYTF.